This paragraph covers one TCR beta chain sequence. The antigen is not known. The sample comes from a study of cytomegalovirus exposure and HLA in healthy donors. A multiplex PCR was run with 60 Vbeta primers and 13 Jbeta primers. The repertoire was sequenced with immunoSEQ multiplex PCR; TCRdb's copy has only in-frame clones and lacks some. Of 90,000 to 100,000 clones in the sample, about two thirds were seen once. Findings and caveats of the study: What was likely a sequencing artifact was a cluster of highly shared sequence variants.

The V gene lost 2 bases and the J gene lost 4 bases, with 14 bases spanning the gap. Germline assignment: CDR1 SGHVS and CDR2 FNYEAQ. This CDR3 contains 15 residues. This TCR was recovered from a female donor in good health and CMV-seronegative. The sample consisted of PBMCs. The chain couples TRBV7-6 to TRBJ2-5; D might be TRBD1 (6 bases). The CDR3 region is CASSLSGGRVETQYF. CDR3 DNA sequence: TGTGCCAGCAGCTTATCTGGGGGCAGAGTAGAGACCCAGTACTTC.